This T cell receptor beta chain comes out of a study of shared clonotypes between healthy human individuals. V lost 4 bases and J lost 4; bases outside the gene matches: 4. There are 14 residues in the CDR3. Germline V lookup: CDR1 MDHEN, CDR2 SYDVKM. TCRdb's copy holds only in-frame clones and misses some; the assay was immunoSEQ multiplex PCR. Here the sample spans about 2.1 million clones, just over 90% being singletons. In the naive CD8 group, cells lacked CD45RO and were positively selected for CCR7, so terminally differentiated effector memory CD45RA+ cells were left out. Sequencing was carried out using naive CD8+ T cells from PBMCs. The chain uses TRBV28 and TRBJ2-7; 10 bases fit TRBD2. This sequence was found in a man aged 18-30 years in good health. Some clones in this sample may be carry-over from other donors' samples. CDR3 sequence: CASSSFSGRYEQYF. In DNA form, the CDR3 reads TGTGCCAGCAGTTCCTTTAGCGGGAGGTACGAGCAGTACTTC. The whole variable domain, filled in from reference TRBV28 and TRBJ2-7, reads DVKVTQSSRYLVKRTGEKVFLECVQDMDHENMFWYRQDPGLGLRLIYFSYDVKMKEKGDIPEGYSVSREKKERFSLILESASTNQTSMYLCASSSFSGRYEQYFGPGTRLTVT.